A selection of T cell receptor beta chains follows, all from one sample in a study of blood T cell repertoires in COVID-19. Using immunoSEQ multiplex PCR, the repertoire was profiled, and TCRdb retains in-frame clones only, with some absent. The table lists around 500,000 clones, 80% to 90% of them singletons. Sequencing was carried out using peripheral blood. These receptors were obtained from a human donor in a cohort sampled during active COVID-19. The CDR3 runs from the conserved cysteine through the conserved F or W. Each record gives: J gene, clone size, D gene, V gene, CDR3 protein, CDR3 DNA. The D gene is left open where the match is weak. Clone size is shown for a subset of rows, as once, few, many or a class of expanded clone.

J gene: TRBJ1-2
clone size: NA
D gene: NA
V gene: TRBV19
CDR3 protein: CASTGGLAYGYTF
CDR3 DNA: TGTGCCAGTACTGGAGGACTTGCCTATGGCTACACCTTC

J gene: TRBJ2-4
clone size: NA
D gene: NA
V gene: TRBV30
CDR3 protein: CAWSPLSSAKNIQYF
CDR3 DNA: TGTGCCTGGAGTCCTCTGAGTTCGGCCAAAAACATTCAGTACTTC

J gene: TRBJ1-2
clone size: NA
D gene: NA
V gene: TRBV27
CDR3 protein: CASSETGVFEAYGYTF
CDR3 DNA: TGTGCCAGCAGTGAGACAGGCGTATTTGAGGCCTATGGCTACACCTTC

J gene: TRBJ2-5
clone size: NA
D gene: NA
V gene: TRBV6-6
CDR3 protein: CASSPRATRQGGQETQYF
CDR3 DNA: TGTGCCAGCAGTCCCCGGGCGACTAGGCAGGGTGGGCAAGAGACCCAGTACTTC

J gene: TRBJ2-1
clone size: NA
D gene: NA
V gene: TRBV7-8
CDR3 protein: CASIRAINTYEQFF
CDR3 DNA: TGTGCCAGCATCAGAGCTATAAACACCTATGAGCAGTTCTTC

J gene: TRBJ1-5
clone size: NA
D gene: TRBD1
V gene: TRBV27
CDR3 protein: CASSAGTGGNQPQHF
CDR3 DNA: TGTGCCAGCAGTGCCGGGACAGGGGGAAATCAGCCCCAGCATTTT

J gene: TRBJ1-4
clone size: once
D gene: NA
V gene: TRBV28
CDR3 protein: CASRRDSGTNEKLFF
CDR3 DNA: TGTGCCAGCAGAAGAGACTCGGGTACTAATGAAAAACTGTTTTTT

J gene: TRBJ2-2
clone size: NA
D gene: NA
V gene: TRBV28
CDR3 protein: CASSFDFTGELFF
CDR3 DNA: TGTGCCAGCAGTTTCGACTTCACCGGGGAGCTGTTTTTT

J gene: TRBJ2-7
clone size: NA
D gene: NA
V gene: TRBV9
CDR3 protein: CASSRTPYEQYF
CDR3 DNA: TGTGCCAGCAGCCGGACTCCCTACGAGCAGTACTTC

J gene: TRBJ1-2
clone size: NA
D gene: TRBD1
V gene: TRBV7-9
CDR3 protein: CASSLSVGQGVYTF
CDR3 DNA: TGTGCCAGCAGCCTGTCCGTCGGGCAGGGGGTATACACCTTC

J gene: TRBJ1-1
clone size: NA
D gene: NA
V gene: TRBV19
CDR3 protein: CASSIVGLRGGRLNTEAFF
CDR3 DNA: TGTGCCAGTAGTATAGTAGGTCTACGGGGAGGGCGTCTGAACACTGAAGCTTTCTTT

J gene: TRBJ2-3
clone size: NA
D gene: NA
V gene: TRBV5-1
CDR3 protein: CASSLVLASSTDTQYF
CDR3 DNA: TGCGCCAGCAGCCTGGTTCTAGCGTCTAGCACAGATACGCAGTATTTT

J gene: TRBJ2-6
clone size: NA
D gene: NA
V gene: TRBV27
CDR3 protein: CASSARQVSGANVLTF
CDR3 DNA: TGTGCCAGCAGTGCCCGACAGGTCTCTGGGGCCAACGTCCTGACTTTC

J gene: TRBJ2-2
clone size: NA
D gene: TRBD2
V gene: TRBV27
CDR3 protein: CASSLEMWEGHTGELFF
CDR3 DNA: TGTGCCAGCAGTTTGGAGATGTGGGAGGGGCACACCGGGGAGCTGTTTTTT

J gene: TRBJ2-3
clone size: NA
D gene: NA
V gene: TRBV28
CDR3 protein: CASSMNQSPWGMGAADTQYF
CDR3 DNA: TGTGCCAGCAGTATGAACCAATCCCCCTGGGGGATGGGGGCCGCAGATACGCAGTATTTT

J gene: TRBJ1-2
clone size: NA
D gene: NA
V gene: TRBV3-1/TRBV3-2
CDR3 protein: CASSQDGRVGGGYTF
CDR3 DNA: TGTGCCAGCAGCCAAGATGGCAGGGTCGGGGGTGGCTACACCTTC

J gene: TRBJ2-1
clone size: once
D gene: TRBD2
V gene: TRBV6-5
CDR3 protein: CASNQGRGSDEQFF
CDR3 DNA: TGTGCCAGCAACCAGGGTCGCGGGAGTGATGAGCAGTTCTTC

J gene: TRBJ2-2
clone size: NA
D gene: NA
V gene: TRBV18
CDR3 protein: CASSLRQGGNTGELFF
CDR3 DNA: TGTGCCAGCTCCCTCCGACAGGGAGGTAACACCGGGGAGCTGTTTTTT

J gene: TRBJ1-1
clone size: NA
D gene: TRBD1
V gene: TRBV7-8
CDR3 protein: CASSRQGGYTEAFF
CDR3 DNA: TGTGCCAGCAGTAGACAGGGGGGTTACACTGAAGCTTTCTTT

J gene: TRBJ1-5
clone size: NA
D gene: NA
V gene: TRBV6-1
CDR3 protein: CASSEAGRVSNQPQHF
CDR3 DNA: TGTGCCAGCAGTGAAGCGGGGAGGGTGAGCAATCAGCCCCAGCATTTT

J gene: TRBJ2-7
clone size: NA
D gene: NA
V gene: TRBV18
CDR3 protein: CASSPTTGTYEQYF
CDR3 DNA: TGTGCCAGCTCACCCACGACAGGAACCTACGAGCAGTACTTC

J gene: TRBJ1-1
clone size: once
D gene: NA
V gene: TRBV5-1
CDR3 protein: CASSLERNTEAFF
CDR3 DNA: TGCGCCAGCAGCTTGGAGAGGAACACTGAAGCTTTCTTT

J gene: TRBJ1-6
clone size: NA
D gene: NA
V gene: TRBV28
CDR3 protein: CASSLAGGNSPLHF
CDR3 DNA: TGTGCCAGCAGTTTAGCGGGGGGTAATTCACCCCTCCACTTT

J gene: TRBJ2-1
clone size: NA
D gene: NA
V gene: TRBV7-3
CDR3 protein: CASSLITDNEQFF
CDR3 DNA: TGTGCCAGCAGCCTAATTACTGACAATGAGCAGTTCTTC

J gene: TRBJ2-3
clone size: NA
D gene: TRBD2
V gene: TRBV6-5
CDR3 protein: CASRRGLASDTQYF
CDR3 DNA: TGTGCCAGCAGGCGTGGACTAGCTTCAGATACGCAGTATTTT

J gene: TRBJ2-5
clone size: NA
D gene: NA
V gene: TRBV19
CDR3 protein: CASSIAAGETQYF
CDR3 DNA: TGTGCCAGTAGTATAGCGGCGGGGGAGACCCAGTACTTC

J gene: TRBJ2-2
clone size: NA
D gene: NA
V gene: TRBV3-1/TRBV3-2
CDR3 protein: CASSQEAGIYANTGELFF
CDR3 DNA: TGTGCCAGCAGCCAAGAAGCCGGGATTTACGCGAACACCGGGGAGCTGTTTTTT

J gene: TRBJ2-7
clone size: NA
D gene: TRBD1
V gene: TRBV19
CDR3 protein: CASSKPGQGGEQYF
CDR3 DNA: TGTGCCAGTAGTAAACCGGGACAGGGGGGAGAGCAGTACTTC

J gene: TRBJ2-2
clone size: few
D gene: TRBD2
V gene: TRBV5-1
CDR3 protein: CASSRGTSGTNTGELFF
CDR3 DNA: TGCGCCAGCAGCCGCGGGACTAGCGGGACGAACACCGGGGAGCTGTTTTTT

J gene: TRBJ2-2
clone size: NA
D gene: TRBD1
V gene: TRBV5-1
CDR3 protein: CASTTDRANTGELFF
CDR3 DNA: TGCGCCAGCACGACGGACAGGGCAAACACCGGGGAGCTGTTTTTT

J gene: TRBJ1-5
clone size: NA
D gene: TRBD1
V gene: TRBV6-1
CDR3 protein: CASSENRGTSNQPQHF
CDR3 DNA: TGTGCCAGCAGTGAGAACAGGGGCACCAGCAATCAGCCCCAGCATTTT

J gene: TRBJ2-1
clone size: NA
D gene: NA
V gene: TRBV29-1
CDR3 protein: CSVQLRSSYNEQFF
CDR3 DNA: TGCAGCGTACAACTGCGGAGCTCCTACAATGAGCAGTTCTTC

J gene: TRBJ1-6
clone size: NA
D gene: NA
V gene: TRBV27
CDR3 protein: CASRPGAGRNSPLHF
CDR3 DNA: TGTGCCAGCAGGCCTGGGGCAGGCCGTAATTCACCCCTCCACTTT

J gene: TRBJ2-7
clone size: NA
D gene: TRBD2
V gene: TRBV30
CDR3 protein: CACPGLAGGPYEQYF
CDR3 DNA: TGTGCCTGCCCGGGACTAGCGGGAGGGCCCTACGAGCAGTACTTC

J gene: TRBJ1-3
clone size: NA
D gene: NA
V gene: TRBV3-1/TRBV3-2
CDR3 protein: CASSQGWGPGNTIYF
CDR3 DNA: TGTGCCAGCAGCCAAGGGTGGGGCCCTGGAAACACCATATATTTT

J gene: TRBJ2-2
clone size: NA
D gene: TRBD1
V gene: TRBV23-1
CDR3 protein: CASSHSGTGVTGELFF
CDR3 DNA: TGCGCCAGCAGTCACTCCGGGACAGGGGTCACCGGGGAGCTGTTTTTT

J gene: TRBJ1-6
clone size: NA
D gene: NA
V gene: TRBV28
CDR3 protein: CATTGRNSPLHF
CDR3 DNA: TGTGCCACCACGGGTCGTAATTCACCCCTCCACTTT

J gene: TRBJ1-5
clone size: NA
D gene: TRBD1
V gene: TRBV6-2/TRBV6-3
CDR3 protein: CASSWGTGGNMQPQHF
CDR3 DNA: TGTGCCAGCAGTTGGGGCACAGGGGGGAATATGCAGCCCCAGCATTTT

J gene: TRBJ1-1
clone size: NA
D gene: NA
V gene: TRBV7-9
CDR3 protein: CASSLYGENTEAFF
CDR3 DNA: TGTGCCAGCAGCTTATACGGGGAGAACACTGAAGCTTTCTTT

J gene: TRBJ1-1
clone size: once
D gene: TRBD1
V gene: TRBV29-1
CDR3 protein: CSARDSSEAFF
CDR3 DNA: TGCAGCGCCCGGGACAGTTCTGAAGCTTTCTTT

J gene: TRBJ2-1
clone size: NA
D gene: TRBD1
V gene: TRBV19
CDR3 protein: CASSPRWGQAFFNEQFF
CDR3 DNA: TGTGCCAGTAGCCCAAGATGGGGACAGGCATTTTTCAATGAGCAGTTCTTC

J gene: TRBJ2-7
clone size: NA
D gene: NA
V gene: TRBV9
CDR3 protein: CASSVEALAGGEQYF
CDR3 DNA: TGTGCCAGCAGCGTGGAAGCTCTTGCTGGCGGCGAGCAGTACTTC

J gene: TRBJ2-2
clone size: NA
D gene: NA
V gene: TRBV11-3
CDR3 protein: CASSATKGVLGTGELFF
CDR3 DNA: TGTGCCAGCAGCGCTACGAAAGGGGTTCTGGGGACCGGGGAGCTGTTTTTT